The 19 T cell receptor beta chains presented below share a single source sample, sequenced in a study of long-term antiretroviral therapy in people with HIV. Investigators performed immunoSEQ version v3.0 at survey level. Only in-frame clones appear in the TCRdb table, and some are missing; sequencing was by immunoSEQ multiplex PCR. The sample shows about 21,000 clones, around 90% of them seen only once. The input for sequencing was unsorted PBMCs, taken 2.3 years after starting antiretroviral therapy. The receptors were gathered from a man aged 55 to 70 with HIV.

This clone was recorded only once. The rearrangement uses TRBV6-6 and TRBJ2-5; 12 bases line up with TRBD2. CDR3 size: 15 residues. J lost 5 bases, V lost 0 bases, and 1 base had no gene match. CDR1 is MNHNY, CDR2 SVGAGI, per germline (reference sequence). CDR3 nucleotides: TGTGCCAGCAGTTACTCGGGACTAGCGGGCGAGACCCAGTACTTC. This translates into CASSYSGLAGETQYF.

J is TRBJ2-7 and V is TRBV10-3; D gene ambiguous. Trimming cost V 2 bases and J 3 bases, with 2 bases left between them. The CDR3 runs 11 residues. The germline V gene encodes CDR1 ENHRY and CDR2 SYGVKD. The CDR3 coding sequence is TGTGCCATCAGTGAGCACTACGAGCAGTACTTC. Encoded protein: CAISEHYEQYF.

Points on this clone: The junction does not match germline at one end; this may be a read error. The chain employs TRBV6-1 and TRBJ2-7; TRBD1 matches at 7 bases. Per germline, CDR1 MNHNS and CDR2 SASEGT. This CDR3 comprises 14 residues. The CDR3 is CASSEGGTDLRRDF. For the CDR3, the DNA is TGTGCCAGCAGTGAAGGGGGGACAGACTTACGACGGGACTTC.

This sequence joins TRBV10-3 and TRBJ1-5; tentative D call: TRBD1 (5 bases). V was cut by 0 bases and J by 3 bases, with 18 bases left in between. This CDR3 comprises 18 residues. The germline V gene has CDR1 ENHRY and CDR2 SYGVKD. The DNA for the CDR3 is TGTGCCATCAGTGAGTCGATTATCTTATCAGGGCACAATCAGCCCCAGCATTTT. Translating gives CAISESIILSGHNQPQHF.

The rearrangement joins TRBV5-1 to TRBJ2-1; 10 nucleotides align to TRBD1. Trimming removed 4 bases from V and 5 bases from J; junction bases left unmatched: 6. The CDR3 extends over 15 amino acids. Germline CDR1 and CDR2: SGHRS and YFSETQ. The CDR3 loop reads CASSDRDRGHNEQFF. CDR3 nucleotides: TGCGCCAGCAGCGACCGGGACAGGGGTCACAATGAGCAGTTCTTC.

The V and J genes are TRBV6-4 and TRBJ2-3, with D perhaps TRBD1 or TRBD2 (5 bases each). This CDR3 is built from 15 residues. In germline, CDR1 is MRHNA, CDR2 SNTAGT. V was shortened by 4 bases and J by 6 bases, with 17 bases between the two germline ends. The CDR3 is CASSAGTALDDTQYF. The CDR3 nucleotides read TGTGCCAGCAGTGCAGGGACGGCTCTTGACGATACGCAGTATTTT.

This rearrangement joins TRBV5-4 to TRBJ2-7, with 9 bases lining up with TRBD1. After removal of 8 bases from V and 0 bases from J, the junction contained 6 bases not matched to a gene. This CDR3 has 14 amino acids. Germline CDR1 and CDR2: SGHNT and YYREEE (reference sequence). For the CDR3, the DNA is TGTGCCAGTTCGAGACAGGGGGGCTCCTACGAGCAGTACTTC. Amino acid sequence: CASSRQGGSYEQYF.

This chain uses TRBV5-6 with TRBJ2-7; D is uncertain. V was trimmed by 4 bases and J by 12 bases, leaving 17 bases between them. The CDR3 consists of 12 residues. CDR1 is SGHDT, CDR2 YYEEEE, per germline. DNA for the CDR3: TGTGCCAGCAGCGTGGTCGCCTCACGGCTGTACTTC. Translating it yields CASSVVASRLYF.

The rearrangement uses TRBV7-2 and TRBJ2-7, with D possibly TRBD1 on 6 matching bases. Trimming took off 4 bases at V and 7 bases at J, with 11 bases between the two ends. The germline V gene encodes CDR1 SGHTA and CDR2 FQGNSA. The CDR3 totals 12 residues. The CDR3 DNA reads as TGTGCCAGCAGCTACAGGGAAGGGGAGCAGTACTTC. It encodes CASSYREGEQYF.

The rearrangement links TRBV5-1 to TRBJ2-3; no clear D gene. The V gene lost 0 bases and the J gene lost 12 bases, with 14 bases spanning the gap. The germline V gene encodes CDR1 SGHRS and CDR2 YFSETQ. CDR3 length: 13 residues. The CDR3 DNA sequence: TGCGCCAGCAGCTTGGGTTATATTTCCACCCAGTATTTT. It yields the protein CASSLGYISTQYF.

V gene TRBV5-1 combines with J gene TRBJ2-5; 12 nucleotides align to TRBD2. Per the germline V gene, CDR1 is SGHRS and CDR2 is YFSETQ. With V trimmed by 6 bases and J by 4 bases, 10 bases remained unmatched. The CDR3 covers 16 residues. The CDR3 nucleotides are TGCGCCAGCACCCCGGGGACTAGCGGGTACCCAGAGACCCAGTACTTC. Protein: CASTPGTSGYPETQYF.

The J gene is TRBJ2-5, the V gene TRBV5-1; a weak D match, TRBD1 (5 bases). Trimming cost V 6 bases and J 3 bases, with 18 bases left between them. Germline V gene sequence: CDR1 SGHRS, CDR2 YFSETQ. This CDR3 is built from 15 residues. The CDR3 sequence: CASNDRAGLEETQYF. Here the CDR3 DNA reads TGCGCCAGCAACGACCGGGCAGGGCTAGAAGAGACCCAGTACTTC.

This rearrangement joins TRBV9 to TRBJ1-3; TRBD1 might be the D (6 bases). CDR3 length: 15 residues. V was cut by 0 bases and J by 7 bases, with 14 bases left in between. Germline V gene data show CDR1 as SGDLS and CDR2 as YYNGEE. DNA for the CDR3: TGTGCCAGCAGCGTAGCAGGGGCCGCCCGTAACACCATATATTTT. This encodes CASSVAGAARNTIYF. Full variable domain (remainder filled in from reference TRBV9 and TRBJ1-3): DSGVTQTPKHLITATGQRVTLRCSPRSGDLSVYWYQQSLDQGLQFLIQYYNGEERAKGNILERFSAQQFPDLHSELNLSSLELGDSALYFCASSVAGAARNTIYFGEGSWLTVV.

V usage is TRBV7-9 and J usage is TRBJ1-5, with D possibly being TRBD1 (6 bases). The CDR3 is 16 amino acids. Trimming removed 1 base at V and 1 base at J, with 11 bases between. The germline gives CDR1 SEHNR, CDR2 FQNEAQ (reference sequence). The CDR3 bases are TGTGCCAGCAGCTTAGGGATGGGGGCGAGCAATCAGCCCCAGCATTTT. Translated: CASSLGMGASNQPQHF. Full variable domain (rest looked up from reference TRBV7-9 and TRBJ1-5): DTGVSQNPRHKITKRGQNVTFRCDPISEHNRLYWYRQTLGQGPEFLTYFQNEAQLEKSRLLSDRFSAERPKGSFSTLEIQRTEQGDSAMYLCASSLGMGASNQPQHFGDGTRLSIL.

V is TRBV9 and J is TRBJ2-3; TRBD2 aligns across 13 bases. Germline V gene data show CDR1 as SGDLS and CDR2 as YYNGEE. The trim removed 2 bases at V and 4 bases at J, leaving 7 bases unmatched. There are 17 residues in the CDR3. The CDR3 reads CASSVSTSGGPPDTQYF. The CDR3, as DNA: TGTGCCAGCAGCGTTTCGACTAGCGGGGGGCCCCCAGATACGCAGTATTTT. The whole variable domain, remainder taken from reference TRBV9 and TRBJ2-3, is DSGVTQTPKHLITATGQRVTLRCSPRSGDLSVYWYQQSLDQGLQFLIQYYNGEERAKGNILERFSAQQFPDLHSELNLSSLELGDSALYFCASSVSTSGGPPDTQYFGPGTRLTVL.

The rearrangement links TRBV15 to TRBJ2-1; D perhaps matches TRBD2 (6 bases). Per the germline V gene, CDR1 is LNHNV and CDR2 is YYDKDF (reference sequence). V shed 5 bases and J shed 1 base, with 15 bases lying between them. The CDR3 totals 16 residues. This CDR3 reads CATSPDWGESYNEQFF. CDR3 in DNA: TGTGCCACCAGCCCGGACTGGGGGGAGTCCTACAATGAGCAGTTCTTC. Full variable domain (outside the CDR3, taken from reference TRBV15 and TRBJ2-1): DAMVIQNPRYQVTQFGKPVTLSCSQTLNHNVMYWYQQKSSQAPKLLFHYYDKDFNNEADTPDNFQSRRPNTSFCFLDIRSPGLGDTAMYLCATSPDWGESYNEQFFGPGTRLTVL.

This chain links TRBV30 with TRBJ1-2; D possibly corresponds to TRBD1 (5 bases). V lost 3 bases and J lost 6, with 14 bases in between. The CDR3 runs to 13 residues. CDR1 is GTSNPN and CDR2 is SVGIG in the germline V gene (reference sequence). In DNA form, the CDR3 reads TGTGCCTGGAGACCCAGGGAGAAAAATGGCTACACCTTC. It codes for CAWRPREKNGYTF.

This chain links TRBV5-1 with TRBJ1-1; D possibly corresponds to TRBD1 (5 bases). V was clipped by 4 bases and J by 3 bases, with 16 bases between them. The germline V gene has CDR1 SGHRS and CDR2 YFSETQ. There are 15 residues in the CDR3. CDR3 DNA: TGCGCCAGCAGCCTCGATGGTCCGGGGGACACTGAAGCTTTCTTT. Protein: CASSLDGPGDTEAFF.

The chain is built from TRBV10-2 and TRBJ1-3, with D perhaps matching TRBD1 (6 bases). V was clipped by 7 bases and J by 1 base, with 11 bases between them. The CDR3 has 14 amino acids. Germline V gives CDR1 WSHSY, CDR2 SAAADI. The CDR3 DNA sequence: TGCGCCAGCACCCGGGGGCAGTCTGGAAACACCATATATTTT. Translating gives CASTRGQSGNTIYF.